This T cell receptor beta chain was obtained from a study of cytomegalovirus exposure and HLA in healthy donors. Notes on the study in general: Many donors shared some public TCRs, even though most TCR sequences were rare. Researchers counted roughly 160 TCR beta chains as cytomegalovirus-associated.

The PCR was carried out with 60 Vbeta primers and 13 Jbeta primers. The authors' processing: A later analysis counted some 87 million unique TCR beta chains, about 11 million shared. Produced via immunoSEQ multiplex PCR; TCRdb's table is partial and in-frame only. V, J and clone size are those of that table, while D and trimming were read from the DNA. Its clone listing holds more than 75,000 clones. CDR1 and CDR2 (germline): MNHEY, SVGAGI. V trimming: 6 bases; J trimming: 1 base; junction bases outside the gene matches: 8. This CDR3 is built from 15 residues. Note on this clone: Its target is not known.

Unrecorded immune exposure was likely among donors, who were nominally healthy when sampled. Sequencing was carried out using PBMCs. The chain couples TRBV6-5 to TRBJ2-7, with 8 positions matching TRBD1. This clonotype originated in a man aged 45-65 years in good health and CMV-seropositive. In DNA, the CDR3 is TGTGCCAGCAGAAAGGGGACAGGTTTATCCTACGAGCAGTACTTC. Protein product: CASRKGTGLSYEQYF.